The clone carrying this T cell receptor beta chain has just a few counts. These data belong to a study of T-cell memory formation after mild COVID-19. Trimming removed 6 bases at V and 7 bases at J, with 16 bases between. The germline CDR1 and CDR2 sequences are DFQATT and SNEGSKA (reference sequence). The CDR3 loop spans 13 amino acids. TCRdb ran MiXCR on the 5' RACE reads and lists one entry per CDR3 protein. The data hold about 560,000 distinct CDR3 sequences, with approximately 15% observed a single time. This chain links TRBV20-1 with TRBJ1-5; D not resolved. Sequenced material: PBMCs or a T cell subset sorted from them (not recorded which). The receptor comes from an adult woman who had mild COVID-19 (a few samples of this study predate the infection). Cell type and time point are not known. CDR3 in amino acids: CSARQRSWQPQHF. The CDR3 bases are TGCAGTGCCCGTCAGAGGTCGTGGCAGCCCCAGCATTTT.